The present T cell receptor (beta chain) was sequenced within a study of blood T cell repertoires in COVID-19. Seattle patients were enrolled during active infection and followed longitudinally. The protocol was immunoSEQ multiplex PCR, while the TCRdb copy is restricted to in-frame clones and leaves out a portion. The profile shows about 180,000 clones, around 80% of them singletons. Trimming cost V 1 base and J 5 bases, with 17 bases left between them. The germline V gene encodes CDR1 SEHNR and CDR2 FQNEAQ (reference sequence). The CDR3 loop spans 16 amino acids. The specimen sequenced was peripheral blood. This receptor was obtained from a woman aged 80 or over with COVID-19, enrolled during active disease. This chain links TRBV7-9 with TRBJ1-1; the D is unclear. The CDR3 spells CASSLGPGMIGTEAFF. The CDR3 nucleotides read TGTGCCAGCAGCTTAGGTCCGGGAATGATAGGGACTGAAGCTTTCTTT.